One and the same sample provided the 5 T cell receptor beta chains below, sequenced in a study of siplizumab effects on memory and regulatory T cells. Libraries were prepared by immunoSEQ multiplex PCR; TCRdb keeps only in-frame clonotypes and omits some of them. The table lists tens of thousands of clones, 79% of them singletons. The sample was memory CD4+ T cells sorted from blood. The source of these receptors is a human donor in good health.

The CDR3 DNA reads as TGTGCCTGGAGCCGAGAAGAGACCCAGTACTTC. Its translation is CAWSREETQYF. The chain recombines TRBV30 with TRBJ2-5, with D unclear. Trimming removed 3 bases at V and 3 bases at J, with 5 bases between. There are 11 residues in the CDR3. Per the germline V gene, CDR1 is GTSNPN and CDR2 is SVGIG (reference sequence).

This clone was detected only once. This chain joins TRBV14 and TRBJ1-1, with D perhaps TRBD1 (5 bases). The V and J ends lost 6 bases and 8 bases respectively, with 16 bases between them. Germline V gene data show CDR1 as SGHDN and CDR2 as FVKESK. This CDR3 comprises 13 residues. The CDR3 bases are TGTGCCAGCAGAAAACAGGCTCCTACCGAAGCTTTCTTT. Translated: CASRKQAPTEAFF.

This clone has just a few counts. The CDR3 DNA follows: TGTGCCAGCAGCCCAAGCCAGGGGCAATCACCCCTCCACTTT. It encodes CASSPSQGQSPLHF. The gene calls are TRBV7-2 and TRBJ1-6; possible D gene TRBD1, 6 bases. CDR1 and CDR2 (germline): SGHTA, FQGNSA. Trimming removed 5 bases at V and 10 bases at J, with 15 bases between. The CDR3 has 14 amino acids.

This clone appeared a single time. The chain recombines TRBV27 with TRBJ1-6, with a possible D match to TRBD1 (5 bases). Trimming removed 6 bases from V and 7 bases from J, with 10 bases in between. The CDR3 sequence is 13 residues long. Germline assignment: CDR1 MNHEY and CDR2 SMNVEV (reference sequence). CDR3 DNA sequence: TGTGCCAGCAGGGAGGGGACCAATTCACCCCTCCACTTT. Protein product: CASREGTNSPLHF.

The chain employs TRBV5-6 and TRBJ2-7; D call uncertain. Between the trimmed V and J ends, which lost 1 base and 2 bases, there was a span of 4 bases. Looked up from germline, CDR1 is SGHDT and CDR2 is YYEEEE. This CDR3 is built from 12 residues. This CDR3 reads CASSLWAYEQYF. For the CDR3, the DNA is TGTGCCAGCAGCTTGTGGGCCTACGAGCAGTACTTC.